Each of the 21 T cell receptor beta chains below was sequenced from the same sample in a study of T cells in Graves' hyperthyroidism and ophthalmopathy. RNA transcripts yielded amplified TCR beta CDR3 regions. TCR CDR3 underwent first-round RT-PCR with the HTBI primer set. TCRdb re-called the multiplex PCR reads through MiXCR, storing one row per CDR3 protein. The table includes under 450,000 distinct CDR3 sequences, 15% to 17% detected once. The sequenced sample was blood. The receptors were sampled from a woman under 30 with Graves' hyperthyroidism.

Concerning this clonotype: With a much larger clone just one base away, this may be a read error. This chain links TRBV5-1 with TRBJ2-7; D ambiguous. Looked up from germline, CDR1 is SGHRS and CDR2 is YFSETQ. This CDR3 has 13 residues. CDR3 DNA sequence: TGCGCCAGCAGCCCCAGGTCGGGCTACAAGCAGTACTTC. Translating gives CASSPRSGYKQYF.

V is TRBV10-3 and J is TRBJ2-3; TRBD2 matches 10 bases. V shed 6 bases, J shed 3 bases, and the junction held 6 bases outside the gene matches. Germline CDR1 and CDR2: ENHRY and SYGVKD. This CDR3 comprises 15 residues. The chain's CDR3 is CAIRDSGRRTDTQYF. The CDR3 DNA sequence: TGTGCCATCAGGGATAGCGGGAGGAGGACAGATACGCAGTATTTT.

With regard to this clonotype: One junction end does not reproduce the germline sequence, and a read error may be involved. The chain has TRBV5-1 and TRBJ2-1, with a possible D match to TRBD2 (6 bases). Germline V gives CDR1 SGHRS, CDR2 YFSETQ. The length of the CDR3 is 13 residues. CDR3 sequence (DNA): TGCGTCAGCAATAGCGGCATCTACAATGAGCAGTTCTTC. Translation gives CVSNSGIYNEQFF.

The chain recombines TRBV6-9 with TRBJ1-3, with 7 bases lining up with TRBD1. This CDR3 spans 14 amino acids. Germline V gene data show CDR1 as MNHGY and CDR2 as SVAAGI. Losses at the gene ends were 4 bases for V and 4 bases for J; bases not matched to a gene: 4. The CDR3 sequence is CASSSGQPGNTIYF. The CDR3 DNA sequence: TGTGCCAGCAGTTCGGGACAGCCGGGAAACACCATATATTTT.

This clonotype has only a few counts. The J gene is TRBJ1-3, the V gene TRBV4-3; D not certain. Germline-derived CDR1 and CDR2 are LGHNA and YSLEER. The V gene lost 1 base and the J gene lost 0 bases, with 19 bases spanning the gap. The CDR3 totals 19 residues. This CDR3 is CASSQVRVEGVRSGNTIYF. The DNA for the CDR3 is TGCGCCAGCAGCCAAGTCCGCGTGGAGGGTGTTCGCTCTGGAAACACCATATATTTT.

A word on this clonotype: A read error may account for a junction end that differs from germline. The rearrangement links TRBV20-1 to TRBJ2-3; 7 bases are a match to TRBD2. This CDR3 contains 14 residues. Per the germline V gene, CDR1 is DFQATT and CDR2 is SNEGSKA (reference sequence). The CDR3 loop reads CSTSAGVWTDTQYF. CDR3 nucleotides: TGCAGTACTAGCGCGGGAGTTTGGACAGATACGCAGTATTTT.

In its sample, this clonotype was seen once. This chain connects TRBV29-1 to TRBJ2-5; 7 bases agree with TRBD2. The germline gives CDR1 SQVTM, CDR2 ANQGSEA. J lost 2 bases, V lost 7 bases, and 4 bases had no gene match. The CDR3 contains 12 residues. CDR3: CSATSVQETQYF. DNA of the CDR3: TGCAGCGCTACTAGCGTTCAAGAGACCCAGTACTTC.

This clonotype has at least ten counts. The CDR3 is CASSSLTGGVAGELFF. The CDR3 DNA is TGTGCCAGCAGCTCCCTGACGGGGGGCGTTGCCGGGGAGCTGTTTTTT. The chain recombines TRBV11-2 with TRBJ2-2; D perhaps matches TRBD2 (7 bases). This CDR3 contains 16 residues. V was shortened by 4 bases and J by 6 bases, with 18 bases between the two germline ends. Germline V lookup: CDR1 SGHAT, CDR2 FQNNGV.

This clonotype showed up just a few times. The V gene is TRBV18, the J gene TRBJ1-4; 11 bases map to TRBD1. The length of the CDR3 is 15 residues. Germline lookup yields CDR1 KGHSH and CDR2 LQKENI. J gave up 8 bases and V 3 bases, and 5 bases lay outside the gene matches. CDR3 DNA sequence: TGTGCCAGCTCACCCCAGAGGGACAGGGGGGAAAAACTGTTTTTT. Translation: CASSPQRDRGEKLFF.

This clonotype was observed at least ten times. The V call is TRBV5-5, the J call TRBJ2-7; 9 bases align to TRBD1. This CDR3 has 16 residues. V lost 1 base, J lost 3 bases, and 8 bases stayed unmatched. In germline, CDR1 is SGHKS, CDR2 YYEKEE (reference sequence). CDR3 coding DNA: TGTGCCAGCAGCTTGAGTGCCGGGACAGGGATCTACGAGCAGTACTTC. It yields the protein CASSLSAGTGIYEQYF.

In its sample, this clonotype was seen many times. The chain joins TRBV3-1 to TRBJ2-3; D unclear. Germline CDR1 and CDR2: LGHDT and YNNKEL (reference sequence). CDR3 length equals 13 residues. V gave up 1 base and J gave up 2 bases, with 4 bases separating them. In DNA form, the CDR3 reads TGTGCCAGCAGCCAAGGAATCACAGATACGCAGTATTTT. Translation gives CASSQGITDTQYF.

This clonotype was counted a few times. The V call is TRBV15, the J call TRBJ2-3; no clear D gene. Trimming removed 1 base from V and 5 bases from J, with 4 bases in between. This CDR3 is 12 amino acids long. Germline-derived CDR1 and CDR2 are LNHNV and YYDKDF (reference sequence). CDR3 residues: CATSRAGDTQYF. Written as DNA, the CDR3 is TGTGCCACCAGCAGAGCAGGAGATACGCAGTATTTT.

This clonotype came up many times. This rearrangement joins TRBV27 to TRBJ2-7; unclear D gene. From germline, CDR1 is MNHEY and CDR2 SMNVEV (reference sequence). The CDR3 totals 13 residues. V lost 6 bases, J lost 7 bases, and 16 bases lay in between. CDR3 DNA sequence: TGTGCCAGCAGCCTCGATGCATTGGGAGAGCAGTACTTC. It encodes CASSLDALGEQYF.

This clonotype was counted ten times or more. The chain couples TRBV3-1 to TRBJ2-3, with a weak D call TRBD2 (5 bases). CDR3 length: 15 amino acids. Deletions cut 4 bases from V and 0 bases from J, with 11 bases between. Germline CDR1 reads LGHDT; CDR2 reads YNNKEL (reference sequence). The CDR3 loop reads CASSPDGESTDTQYF. The CDR3 DNA reads as TGTGCCAGCAGCCCCGATGGGGAGAGCACAGATACGCAGTATTTT.

This clonotype has a handful of counts. The chain has TRBV9 and TRBJ2-3, with a weak D call TRBD1 (6 bases). The CDR3 has 18 residues. With 2 bases removed from V and 5 bases from J, the gap between germline ends came to 24 bases. Germline assignment: CDR1 SGDLS and CDR2 YYNGEE. CDR3 sequence reads: CASSVIGTTGTKRDTQYF. CDR3 nucleotides: TGTGCCAGCAGCGTTATCGGCACTACCGGGACAAAAAGAGATACGCAGTATTTT. Based on the CDR3 plus reference TRBV9 and TRBJ2-3, the full variable domain is DSGVTQTPKHLITATGQRVTLRCSPRSGDLSVYWYQQSLDQGLQFLIQYYNGEERAKGNILERFSAQQFPDLHSELNLSSLELGDSALYFCASSVIGTTGTKRDTQYFGPGTRLTVL.

This clonotype appeared many times. In DNA form, the CDR3 reads TGCGCCAGCAGCTTGGCGGCTAGAGATAACACCGGGGAGCTGTTTTTT. It codes for CASSLAARDNTGELFF. The V gene is TRBV5-1, the J gene TRBJ2-2; D is unclear. Germline V gene data show CDR1 as SGHRS and CDR2 as YFSETQ. Trimming cost V 0 bases and J 2 bases, with 11 bases left between them. The CDR3 spans 16 residues.

This clonotype was recorded many times. V usage is TRBV29-1 and J usage is TRBJ2-2; 8 bases fit TRBD2. The CDR3 contains 15 residues. J gave up 3 bases and V 1 base, and 4 bases lay outside the gene matches. Germline V gene data show CDR1 as SQVTM and CDR2 as ANQGSEA. The CDR3 protein is CSVEVLLADTGELFF. The CDR3 DNA sequence: TGCAGCGTTGAAGTTTTACTAGCGGACACCGGGGAGCTGTTTTTT.

This clonotype was detected many times. This chain joins TRBV3-1 and TRBJ2-2; 7 bases map to TRBD2. The CDR3 is 16 amino acids. V lost 1 base and J lost 4; bases outside the gene matches: 6. From germline, CDR1 is LGHDT and CDR2 YNNKEL (reference sequence). The CDR3 region has the DNA TGTGCCAGCAGCCAAGGTCGGACGGGAGGCACCGGGGAGCTGTTTTTT. This encodes CASSQGRTGGTGELFF.

CDR3 sequence: CSARDQLGGYTF. For the CDR3, the DNA is TGCAGTGCTAGAGATCAGTTAGGCGGCTACACCTTC. This chain joins TRBV20-1 and TRBJ1-2; D call uncertain. This CDR3 is built from 12 residues. V was shortened by 0 bases and J by 8 bases, with 10 bases between the two germline ends. In germline, CDR1 is DFQATT, CDR2 SNEGSKA (reference sequence).

The table lists this clonotype with a few counts. The chain is built from TRBV19 and TRBJ1-1; TRBD1 matches at 7 bases. The CDR3 length is 13 residues. Trimming at V came to 6 bases and at J to 6 bases, leaving 7 bases not matched to a gene. From germline, CDR1 is LNHDA and CDR2 SQIVND (reference sequence). CDR3 residues: CASRLGQISEAFF. CDR3 sequence (DNA): TGTGCCAGTAGGCTGGGACAGATCTCTGAAGCTTTCTTT.

This clonotype was seen ten or more times. The V and J genes are TRBV13 and TRBJ2-3, with 15 bases lining up with TRBD2. This CDR3 is built from 20 residues. J was trimmed by 4 bases and V by 5 bases; bases with no gene match: 16. Germline V gene sequence: CDR1 PRHDT, CDR2 FYEKMQ (reference sequence). In DNA, the CDR3 is TGTGCCAGCAGCACCCCTGGACTAGCGGGAGGGCCTGGAATGGCAGATACGCAGTATTTT. Translating gives CASSTPGLAGGPGMADTQYF.